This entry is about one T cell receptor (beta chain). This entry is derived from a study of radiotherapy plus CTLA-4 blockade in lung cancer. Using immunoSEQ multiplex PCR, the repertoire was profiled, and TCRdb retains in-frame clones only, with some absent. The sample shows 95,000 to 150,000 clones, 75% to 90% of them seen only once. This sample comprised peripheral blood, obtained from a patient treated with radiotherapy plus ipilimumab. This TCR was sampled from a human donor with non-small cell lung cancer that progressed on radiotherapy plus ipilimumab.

The CDR3 DNA sequence: TGCGCCAGCAGCCCGACAGGAAATAAGCTCACTGAAGCTTTCTTT. Protein product: CASSPTGNKLTEAFF. V is TRBV5-1 and J is TRBJ1-1; D might be TRBD1 (6 bases). V was pared by 4 bases and J by 4 bases, with 17 bases between. This CDR3 has 15 amino acids. The V gene's germline CDR1 is SGHRS and CDR2 YFSETQ.